This section outlines one T cell receptor beta chain sequence together with its context. The table lists this clonotype with a few counts. Its antigen target is currently unknown. No per-base quality is available; no much larger clone lies one base away. The germline V gene (reference sequence) supplies CDR1 PRHDT and CDR2 FYEKMQ. From cysteine to phenylalanine, the CDR3 is 18 amino acids long. CDR3 DNA is the only sequence kept; it has 54 bases, read in frame from the first base. The junction shows trimming of 10 bases on V and 0 bases on J, and the gene matches do not reach 18 bases of it. This sample stems from a study of T cells in Graves' hyperthyroidism and ophthalmopathy (dated by TCRdb to the late 2010s). About the investigation overall: Peripheral blood samples were taken at the time of initial diagnosis, prior to any treatment. To identify distinguishing TCR V-J signatures, a discovery cohort of roughly 100 patients was used, comprising some 45 with Graves' ophthalmopathy and under 60 with stable Graves' hyperthyroidism. Prospective prediction of ophthalmopathy was tested in an independent validation cohort consisting of roughly 20 hyperthyroidism patients and over 15 patients who later progressed to ophthalmopathy. For training and testing, the 80 to 100 patients in the discovery cohort were randomly divided in a 7:3 ratio. Thyroid tissue and blood T-cell repertoires from roughly 6 Graves' hyperthyroidism patients were also compared in the study. After sampling, hyperthyroidism patients received methimazole starting at 30 mg daily, and ophthalmopathy patients received high-dose intravenous methylprednisolone. The paper describes TCR Vbeta CDR3 sequencing of 140 or so peripheral blood samples, made up of 43 ophthalmopathy patients, more than 70 hyperthyroidism patients and around 17 progressor patients.

The TCR beta CDR3 regions were amplified from RNA transcripts. For the first round of RT-PCR on the TCR CDR3, the HTBI primer set was used together with the Qiagen OneStep RT-PCR kit. Libraries were constructed in a second round of multiplex PCR, after which size selection and purification were carried out. The libraries were sequenced on an Illumina HiSeq2000 using paired-end 100 bp reads. On the study's bioinformatics: Raw data were processed with SOAPnuke, discarding reads with adapters, uncalled bases, mean Phred below 15, or no exact constant-primer or identifier match. COPE v1.2.5 was used to merge high-quality paired reads, and clonotypes were defined as unique nucleotide sequences. MiTCR v1.1 was used to align clonotypes to the IMGT TRBV, TRBD and TRBJ reference segments. The analysis was restricted to V-J combinations with a frequency above 0.0001, which together covered 98% to 99.2% of the repertoires. A TCS score was defined as the ratio between F50 (clonal expansion) and ExV (chaos), using BLOSUM62-based TCRdist between CDR3 peptides within each V-J. Welch's t-statistics and random forest reduced 500 to 550 V-J features to about 12, which were used in a naive Bayes classifier (R e1071). TCRdb ran its own pipeline on the public reads, namely fastp trimming at Q25 and MiXCR clone calling, and kept in-frame beta chains. One record per CDR3 amino acid sequence lists the most common genes and DNA. It is TCRdb's table, rather than the study itself, that gives the V and J calls and clone size. This sample has under 300,000 distinct CDR3 sequences in its table, and 20% to 25% of those were observed once. The ten biggest clones cover around 62% of the sample.

The paper as a whole reports these results and caveats: Sample size was not statistically predetermined, and investigators were not blinded to group allocation. Blood samples also contained most of the expanded thyroid clonotypes (frequency above 0.001), which suggests that blood repertoires may reflect thyroid immune responses. Ophthalmopathy was separated from stable hyperthyroidism by a 13 V-J signature model, with 85% to 90% sensitivity and approximately 84% specificity obtained in cross-validation and 80%/75% obtained in testing. In validation, progression to ophthalmopathy was predicted by the model with approximately 67% sensitivity and just over 72% specificity, a median of 6.5 months before onset.

Ophthalmopathy patients had moderately to severely active disease, Clinical Activity Score of at least 3, NOSPECS grade of at least 4, and duration under 3 months. Exclusion was applied to patients with uncontrolled infections, other autoimmune diseases, pregnancy or lactation. Diagnoses were based on clinical symptoms, serum thyroxine and TRAb, thyroid ultrasound and orbital computed tomography. PBMCs were separated from over 9 ml of fresh peripheral blood using Ficoll-Paque density gradient centrifugation. Trizol reagent was used to extract total RNA, and RNA quality was then checked on an Agilent 2100 Bioanalyzer.

The chain uses TRBV13 and TRBJ1-3, with 7 junctional bases fitting TRBD1. The sample consisted of blood. This sequence originates from a man aged 25 to 40 with Graves' ophthalmopathy. The DNA sequence is as follows: TGTGCCACCGGACCTAACTTCAACAGGGGCAACTCTGGAAACACCATATATTTT. This is translated as CATGPNFNRGNSGNTIYF.